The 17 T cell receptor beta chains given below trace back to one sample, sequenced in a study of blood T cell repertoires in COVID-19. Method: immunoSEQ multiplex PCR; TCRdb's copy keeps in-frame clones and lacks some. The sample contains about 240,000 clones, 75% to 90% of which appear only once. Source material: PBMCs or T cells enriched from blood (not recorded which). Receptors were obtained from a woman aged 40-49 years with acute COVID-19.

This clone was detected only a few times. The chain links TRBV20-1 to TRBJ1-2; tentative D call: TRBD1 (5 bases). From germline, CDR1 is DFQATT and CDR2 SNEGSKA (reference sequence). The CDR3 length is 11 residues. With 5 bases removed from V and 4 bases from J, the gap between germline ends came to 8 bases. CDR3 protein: CSADSTYGYTF. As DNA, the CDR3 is TGCAGTGCTGACAGTACCTATGGCTACACCTTC.

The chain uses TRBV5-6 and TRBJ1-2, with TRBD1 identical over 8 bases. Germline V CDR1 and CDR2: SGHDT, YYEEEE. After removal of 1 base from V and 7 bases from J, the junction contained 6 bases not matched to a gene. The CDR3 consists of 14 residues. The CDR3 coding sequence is TGTGCCAGCAGCTTGTTTCAGGGGGCGAGTGGCTACACCTTC. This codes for CASSLFQGASGYTF.

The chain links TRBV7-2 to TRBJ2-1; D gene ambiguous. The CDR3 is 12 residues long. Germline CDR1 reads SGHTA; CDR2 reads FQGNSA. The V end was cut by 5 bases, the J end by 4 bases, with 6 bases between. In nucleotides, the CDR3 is TGTGCCAGCAGCCATAGTTACAATGAGCAGTTCTTC. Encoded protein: CASSHSYNEQFF.

The CDR3 nucleotides read TGCGCCAGCAGCCTAGGGACTAGCGGTGCGACCGGGGAGCTGTTTTTT. Encoded protein: CASSLGTSGATGELFF. This chain uses TRBV5-1 with TRBJ2-2; 11 positions match TRBD2. The V segment lost 4 bases and the J segment 5 bases; nucleotides outside the gene matches: 7. Germline V gene data show CDR1 as SGHRS and CDR2 as YFSETQ. The CDR3 is made up of 16 amino acids.

The CDR3 DNA is TGTGCCAGCAACCAAGACAGGGGAGAAGAGACCCAGTACTTC. Protein sequence: CASNQDRGEETQYF. The chain is built from TRBV6-5 and TRBJ2-5; 8 nucleotides align to TRBD1. This CDR3 contains 14 residues. In germline, CDR1 is MNHEY, CDR2 SVGAGI. J lost 3 bases, V lost 7 bases, and 7 bases had no gene match.

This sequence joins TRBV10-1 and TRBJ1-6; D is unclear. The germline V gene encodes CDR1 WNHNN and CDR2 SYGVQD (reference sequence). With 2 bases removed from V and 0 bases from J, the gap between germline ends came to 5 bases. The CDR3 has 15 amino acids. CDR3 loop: CASSEAGSYNSPLHF. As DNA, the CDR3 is TGCGCCAGCAGTGAGGCAGGCTCCTATAATTCACCCCTCCACTTT.

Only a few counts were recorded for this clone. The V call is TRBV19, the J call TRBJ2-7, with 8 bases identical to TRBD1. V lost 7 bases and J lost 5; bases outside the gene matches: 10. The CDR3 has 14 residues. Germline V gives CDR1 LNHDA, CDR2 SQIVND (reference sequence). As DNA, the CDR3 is TGTGCCAGTACCTCCCGGACAGGGAATCACGAGCAGTACTTC. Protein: CASTSRTGNHEQYF.

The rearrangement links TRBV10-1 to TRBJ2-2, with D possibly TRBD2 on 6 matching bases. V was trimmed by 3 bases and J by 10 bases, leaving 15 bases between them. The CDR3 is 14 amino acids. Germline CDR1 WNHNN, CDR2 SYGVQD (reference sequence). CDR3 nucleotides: TGCGCCAGCAGTGAAGGGCGGGAAGTGGAGGAGCTGTTTTTT. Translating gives CASSEGREVEELFF.

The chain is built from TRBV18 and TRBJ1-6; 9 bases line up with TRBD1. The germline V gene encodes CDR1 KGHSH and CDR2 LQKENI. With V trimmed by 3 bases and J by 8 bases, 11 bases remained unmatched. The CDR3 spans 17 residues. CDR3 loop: CASSPSSVGQGYSPLHF. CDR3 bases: TGTGCCAGCTCACCTAGTTCCGTGGGACAGGGTTATTCACCCCTCCACTTT.

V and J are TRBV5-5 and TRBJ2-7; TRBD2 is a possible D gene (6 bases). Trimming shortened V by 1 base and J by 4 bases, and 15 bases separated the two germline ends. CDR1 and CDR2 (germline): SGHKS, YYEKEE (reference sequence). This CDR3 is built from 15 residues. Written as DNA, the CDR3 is TGTGCCAGCAGCTTGTTGGGCGGGACCCAATACGAGCAGTACTTC. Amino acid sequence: CASSLLGGTQYEQYF.

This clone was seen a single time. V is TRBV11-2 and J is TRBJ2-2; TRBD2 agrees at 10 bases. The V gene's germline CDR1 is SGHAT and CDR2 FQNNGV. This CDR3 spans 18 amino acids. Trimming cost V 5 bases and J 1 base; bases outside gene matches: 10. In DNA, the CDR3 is TGTGCCAGCAGCCAAATTTTCCTAGCGGGAGAGAACACCGGGGAGCTGTTTTTT. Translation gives CASSQIFLAGENTGELFF.

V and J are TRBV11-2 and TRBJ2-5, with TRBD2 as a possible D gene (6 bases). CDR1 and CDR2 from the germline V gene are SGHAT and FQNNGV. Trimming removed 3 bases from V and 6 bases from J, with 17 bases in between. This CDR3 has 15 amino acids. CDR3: CASSFNLGGSQTQYF. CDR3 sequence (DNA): TGTGCCAGCAGCTTCAATCTGGGGGGTAGCCAGACCCAGTACTTC.

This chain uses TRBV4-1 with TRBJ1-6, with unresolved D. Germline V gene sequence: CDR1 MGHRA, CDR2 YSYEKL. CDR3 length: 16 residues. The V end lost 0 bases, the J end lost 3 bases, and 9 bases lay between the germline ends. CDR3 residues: CASSQDFEGYNSPLHF. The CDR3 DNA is TGCGCCAGCAGCCAAGATTTTGAGGGCTATAATTCACCCCTCCACTTT.

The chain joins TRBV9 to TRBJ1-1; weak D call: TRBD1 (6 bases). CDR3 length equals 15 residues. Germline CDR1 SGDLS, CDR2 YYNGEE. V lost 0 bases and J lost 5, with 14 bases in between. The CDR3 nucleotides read TGTGCCAGCAGCGTAGAAACAGGGTTACGTACTGAAGCTTTCTTT. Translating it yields CASSVETGLRTEAFF.

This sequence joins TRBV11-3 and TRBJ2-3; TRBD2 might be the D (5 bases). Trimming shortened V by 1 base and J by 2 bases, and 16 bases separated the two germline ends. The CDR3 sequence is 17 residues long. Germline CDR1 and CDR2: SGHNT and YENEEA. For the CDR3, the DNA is TGTGCCAGCAGCTTAGGACGGGGAAATCGGCCCACAGATACGCAGTATTTT. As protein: CASSLGRGNRPTDTQYF.

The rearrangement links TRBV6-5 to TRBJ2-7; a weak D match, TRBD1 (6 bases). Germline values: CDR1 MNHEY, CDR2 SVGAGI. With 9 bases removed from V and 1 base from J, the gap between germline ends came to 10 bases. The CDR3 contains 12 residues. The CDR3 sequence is CASQGSSYEQYF. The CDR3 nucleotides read TGTGCCAGTCAGGGGTCGTCCTACGAGCAGTACTTC.

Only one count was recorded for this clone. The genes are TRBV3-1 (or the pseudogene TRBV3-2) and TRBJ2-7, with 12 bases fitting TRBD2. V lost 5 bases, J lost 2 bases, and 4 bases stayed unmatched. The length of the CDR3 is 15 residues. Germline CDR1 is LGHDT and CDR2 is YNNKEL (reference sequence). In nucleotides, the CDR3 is TGTGCCAGCAGCATAGGACTAGCGGGACCCTACGAGCAGTACTTC. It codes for CASSIGLAGPYEQYF.